These 3 T cell receptor beta chains were sequenced from one sample in a study of CXCR3-negative and CXCR3-positive naive CD8 T cells (dated by TCRdb to the late 2010s). For these receptors, no antigen is known. Sequencing took place on a NextSeq 550. The Human TCR Profiling Kit (MiLaboratory) was used to prepare UMI-labeled 5' RACE TRB cDNA libraries. Reprocessed by TCRdb, the reads give a single entry per CDR3 protein sequence, without DNA. This sample's table lists several thousand distinct CDR3 sequences. 1.3% to 1.5% of the sample comes from the top ten. Overall results and qualifications from the work: TRB CDR3s from CXCR3-positive naive cells showed higher hydrophobicity (lower Kidera factor 4), lower energy, and higher strength and volume indices than CXCR3-negative naive cells.

Material for sequencing was naive CXCR3+ CD8+ T cells from blood. Sample cell subset or site, as interpreted from the label and publication: CD45RO-CCR7+CD27+CD95- naive CD8+ T cells expressing CXCR3 (TNR3+). The receptors were sampled from a human donor in good health. Some clones in this sample may be carry-over from other donors' samples.

This CDR3 reads CASSPGLYNEQFF. The chain combines TRBV13 with TRBJ2-1; the TCRdb call, TRBD2, lacks DNA for checking. CDR1 and CDR2 (germline): PRHDT, FYEKMQ (reference sequence). The CDR3 totals 13 residues.

The chain employs TRBV28 and TRBJ2-1; TCRdb's assignment of TRBD1 cannot be checked, as there is no DNA. The CDR3 is 12 residues long. Per the germline V gene, CDR1 is MDHEN and CDR2 is SYDVKM. This CDR3 reads CASSGTGNEQFF. Drawing the rest from reference TRBV28 and TRBJ2-1, the complete variable domain is DVKVTQSSRYLVKRTGEKVFLECVQDMDHENMFWYRQDPGLGLRLIYFSYDVKMKEKGDIPEGYSVSREKKERFSLILESASTNQTSMYLCASSGTGNEQFFGPGTRLTVL.

The V gene is TRBV15, the J gene TRBJ2-7; TCRdb calls TRBD1, which cannot be checked without DNA. Germline CDR1 and CDR2: LNHNV and YYDKDF (reference sequence). The CDR3 spans 14 residues. The CDR3 spells CATSSPSSSHEQYF.